A selection of T cell receptor beta chains follows, all from one sample in a study of T-cell memory formation after mild COVID-19. TCRdb processed the 5' RACE reads anew with MiXCR; each CDR3 protein has one entry. Among about 260,000 distinct CDR3 sequences listed, roughly 17% were seen once. Sequenced material: PBMCs or a T cell subset sorted from them (not recorded which). These receptor sequences come from a man younger than 35 who had mild COVID-19 (a few samples of this study predate the infection). Cell type and time point are not known. Both conserved end residues are part of each CDR3. The D gene is left open where the match is weak. Clone sizes are given selectively: once, few, many, or a class where the clone is expanded.

j_call,v_call,d_call,clone_size,cdr3_nt,cdr3_aa
TRBJ2-5,TRBV6-2/TRBV6-3,TRBD2,NA,TGTGCCAGCAGCCGTTCAGCGGGGGAAGAGACCCAGTACTTC,CASSRSAGEETQYF
TRBJ2-7,TRBV14,TRBD2,few,TGTGCCAGCAGCCCTTCAGCGGGGGGGCTTCAAGAGCAGTACTTC,CASSPSAGGLQEQYF
TRBJ2-2,TRBV5-1,NA,many,TGCGCCAGCAGCTTGGGACAGTTTAACACCGGGGAGCTGTTTTTT,CASSLGQFNTGELFF
TRBJ1-2,TRBV5-1,TRBD1,NA,TGCGCCAGCAGCTTGGTGGCAGGGGGCAGCTATGGCTACACCTTC,CASSLVAGGSYGYTF
TRBJ1-2,TRBV11-2,NA,NA,TGTGCCAGCAGCCTTGTAGGAGCTAACTATGGCTACACCTTC,CASSLVGANYGYTF
TRBJ2-2,TRBV28,TRBD2,NA,TGTGCCAGCAGTTTTAGCGGGGGGTACACCGGGGAGCTGTTTTTT,CASSFSGGYTGELFF
TRBJ1-6,TRBV5-1,TRBD1,few,TGCGCCAGCAGCTTGAGGGACAGGGCAAGCTCCTATAATTCACCCCTCCACTTT,CASSLRDRASSYNSPLHF
TRBJ1-1,TRBV18,TRBD1,NA,TGTGCCAGCTCACCATCATTTAAAACAGGGGAAACTGAAGCTTTCTTT,CASSPSFKTGETEAFF
TRBJ2-2,TRBV7-2,TRBD1,NA,TGTGCCAGCAGCCGTCGACAGGGACGGACCGGGGAGCTGTTTTTT,CASSRRQGRTGELFF
TRBJ2-3,TRBV4-1,TRBD2,few,TGCGCCAGCAGCCACCCGGGGAGGGGTCGAACAGATACGCAGTATTTT,CASSHPGRGRTDTQYF
TRBJ2-3,TRBV6-5,TRBD2,few,TGTGCCAGCCCGCCGACAGCGGGGGCAACAGATACGCAGTATTTT,CASPPTAGATDTQYF
TRBJ2-7,TRBV18,NA,few,TGTGCCAGCTCACCACCTAGCTTACCCTACGAGCAGTACTTC,CASSPPSLPYEQYF
TRBJ1-4,TRBV4-2,NA,many,TGTGCCAGCAGCCAAGACCATCCTGCGACAGGTCTGGGAGAAAAACTGTTTTTT,CASSQDHPATGLGEKLFF
TRBJ2-7,TRBV4-2,NA,few,TGTGCCAGCAGCCAAGGAGGAGGGGCAAAGGAGCAGTACTTC,CASSQGGGAKEQYF
TRBJ2-5,TRBV18,NA,NA,TGTGCCAGCTCACCACAGGGAGCAGGATCAGAGACCCAGTACTTC,CASSPQGAGSETQYF
TRBJ2-5,TRBV12-3/TRBV12-4,TRBD1,NA,TGTGCCAGCAGTGACAGGGGGAAAGAGACCCAGTACTTC,CASSDRGKETQYF
TRBJ2-3,TRBV20-1,TRBD2,NA,TGCAGTGCTCCCGGGGGACTAGCGGGGGCCCTGAATACGCAGTATTTT,CSAPGGLAGALNTQYF
TRBJ1-1,TRBV7-9,NA,many,TGTGCCAGCACCCTGGGGATGAACACTGAAGCTTTCTTT,CASTLGMNTEAFF